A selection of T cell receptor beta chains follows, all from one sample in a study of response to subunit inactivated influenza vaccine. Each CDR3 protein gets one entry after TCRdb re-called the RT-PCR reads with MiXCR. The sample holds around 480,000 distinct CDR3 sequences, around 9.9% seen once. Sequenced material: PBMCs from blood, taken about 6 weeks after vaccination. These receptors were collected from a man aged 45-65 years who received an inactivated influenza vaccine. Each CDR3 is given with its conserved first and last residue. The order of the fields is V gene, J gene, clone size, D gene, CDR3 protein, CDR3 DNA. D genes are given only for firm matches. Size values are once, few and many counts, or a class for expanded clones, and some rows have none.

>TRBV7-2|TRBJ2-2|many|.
CASSETANTGELFF
TGTGCCAGCAGCGAGACAGCGAACACCGGGGAGCTGTTTTTT
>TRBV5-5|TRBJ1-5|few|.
CASSFSGIGQPQHF
TGTGCCAGCAGCTTTTCAGGGATTGGCCAGCCCCAGCATTTT
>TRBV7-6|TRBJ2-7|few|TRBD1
CASSSLDRGAHEQYF
TGTGCCAGCAGCTCCCTTGACAGGGGTGCCCACGAGCAGTACTTC
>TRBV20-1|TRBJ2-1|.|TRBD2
CSALRLAGGFYNEQFF
TGCAGTGCCCTTCGACTAGCGGGGGGGTTCTACAATGAGCAGTTCTTC
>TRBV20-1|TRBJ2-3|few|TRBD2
CSASSPGLADTDTQYF
TGCAGTGCTTCTTCACCAGGACTAGCGGACACAGATACGCAGTATTTT
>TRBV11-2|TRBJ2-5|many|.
CASSLGQYETQYF
TGTGCCAGCAGCTTAGGGCAGTACGAGACCCAGTACTTC
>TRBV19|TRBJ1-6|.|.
CASSMDPLDSPLHF
TGTGCCAGTAGTATGGATCCCCTCGATTCACCCCTCCACTTT
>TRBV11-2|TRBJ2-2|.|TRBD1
CASREDRVNTGELFF
TGTGCCAGCAGAGAGGACAGGGTGAACACCGGGGAGCTCTTTTTT
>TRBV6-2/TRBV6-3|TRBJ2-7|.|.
CASSYYGTPDYEQYF
TGTGCCAGCAGTTATTACGGGACACCAGACTACGAGCAGTACTTC
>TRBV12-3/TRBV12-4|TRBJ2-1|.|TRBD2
CASSLFLRGGSYNEQFF
TGTGCCAGCAGTTTGTTCTTGCGGGGGGGCTCCTACAATGAGCAGTTCTTC
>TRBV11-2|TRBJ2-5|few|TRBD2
CASSLDSGRAQETQYF
TGTGCCAGCAGCTTAGATAGCGGGCGGGCACAAGAGACCCAGTACTTC
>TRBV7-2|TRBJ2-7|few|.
CASSLVVTDGEQYF
TGTGCCAGCAGCTTAGTGGTGACAGATGGTGAGCAGTACTTC
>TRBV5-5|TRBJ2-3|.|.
CASSLGAYTDTQYF
TGTGCCAGCAGCTTGGGGGCATACACAGATACGCAGTATTTT
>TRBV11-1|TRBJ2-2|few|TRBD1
CASSQQGGNTGELFF
TGTGCCAGCTCTCAACAGGGGGGTAACACCGGGGAGCTGTTTTTT
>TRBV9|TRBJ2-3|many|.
CASSAPGDTQYF
TGTGCCAGCAGCGCCCCCGGAGATACGCAGTATTTT
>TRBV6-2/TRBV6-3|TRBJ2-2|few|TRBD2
CASLRAGSGELFF
TGTGCCAGCCTAAGAGCGGGATCCGGGGAGCTGTTTTTT
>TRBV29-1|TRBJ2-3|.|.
CSSMGTDTQYF
TGCAGCTCGATGGGCACAGATACGCAGTATTTT
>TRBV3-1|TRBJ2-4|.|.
CASSQVPGAKNIQYF
TGTGCCAGCAGCCAAGTTCCAGGAGCCAAAAACATTCAGTACTTC
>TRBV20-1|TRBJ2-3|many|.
CSASVGVGTDTQYF
TGCAGTGCTAGTGTGGGGGTTGGCACAGATACGCAGTATTTT
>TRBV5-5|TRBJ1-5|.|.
CASSLAGMVNQPQHF
TGTGCCAGCAGCTTGGCTGGAATGGTCAATCAGCCCCAGCATTTT
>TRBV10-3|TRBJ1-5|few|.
CAISDGGFGNQPQHF
TGTGCCATCAGTGATGGAGGGTTTGGCAATCAGCCCCAGCATTTT
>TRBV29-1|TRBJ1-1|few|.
CSAREQELNTEAFF
TGCAGCGCCAGGGAACAGGAGTTGAACACTGAAGCTTTCTTT
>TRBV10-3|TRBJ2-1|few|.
CAIGEPYNEQFF
TGTGCCATCGGGGAACCCTACAATGAGCAGTTCTTC
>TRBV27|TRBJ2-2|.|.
CASSLATIPYTGELFF
TGTGCCAGCAGTTTGGCGACTATCCCCTACACCGGGGAGCTGTTTTTT
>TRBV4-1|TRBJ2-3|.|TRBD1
CASSPFATGTDTQYF
TGCGCCAGCAGCCCCTTTGCGACAGGGACAGATACGCAGTATTTT
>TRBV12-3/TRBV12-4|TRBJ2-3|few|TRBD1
CASSPTGTGITDTQYF
TGTGCCAGCAGTCCTACCGGGACAGGGATCACAGATACGCAGTATTTT
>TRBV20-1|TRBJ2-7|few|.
CSASGTSTYEQYF
TGCAGTGCCTCCGGGACGTCGACCTACGAGCAGTACTTC
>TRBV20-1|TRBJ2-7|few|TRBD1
CSARADRGYEQYF
TGCAGTGCTAGGGCGGACAGGGGTTACGAGCAGTACTTC
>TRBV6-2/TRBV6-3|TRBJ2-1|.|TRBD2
CASSYGGTSGQFF
TGTGCCAGCAGTTACGGAGGGACTAGCGGACAGTTCTTC
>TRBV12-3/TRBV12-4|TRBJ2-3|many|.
CASTVRVQDGTQYF
TGTGCCAGCACCGTGAGGGTTCAAGACGGTACGCAGTATTTT
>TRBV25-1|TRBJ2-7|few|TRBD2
CASLLAGSYEQYF
TGTGCCAGCTTACTAGCGGGATCCTACGAGCAGTACTTC
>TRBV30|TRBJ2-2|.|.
CAWDPRGPNTGELFF
TGTGCCTGGGATCCCAGGGGACCGAACACCGGGGAGCTGTTTTTT
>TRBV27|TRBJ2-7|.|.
CASSLRGRLGVYEQYF
TGTGCCAGCAGTCTGCGGGGCAGACTAGGGGTCTACGAGCAGTACTTC
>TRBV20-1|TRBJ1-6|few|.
CSARRQGGSPLHF
TGCAGTGCTAGACGCCAGGGTGGCTCACCCCTCCACTTT
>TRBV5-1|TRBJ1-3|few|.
CASSLELSGTSNTIYF
TGCGCCAGCAGCTTGGAACTCAGCGGGACAAGTAACACCATATATTTT
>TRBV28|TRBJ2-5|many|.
CASGEDSQETQYF
TGTGCCAGCGGGGAGGACTCGCAAGAGACCCAGTACTTC
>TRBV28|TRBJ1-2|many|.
CASSRGDYGYTF
TGTGCCAGCTCCCGGGGGGACTATGGCTACACCTTC
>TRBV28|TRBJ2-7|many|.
CASSLAGEGEQYF
TGTGCCAGCAGTTTGGCAGGGGAAGGCGAGCAGTACTTC
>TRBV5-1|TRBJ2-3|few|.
CASSLDGSKTDTQYF
TGCGCCAGCAGCTTGGACGGGAGTAAAACAGATACGCAGTATTTT
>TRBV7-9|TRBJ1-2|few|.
CASSSGTSLRDYGYTF
TGTGCCAGCAGCTCGGGGACATCCCTAAGGGACTATGGCTACACCTTC
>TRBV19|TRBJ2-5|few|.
CASSISGQTRETQYF
TGTGCCAGTAGTATATCCGGACAGACTAGGGAGACCCAGTACTTC
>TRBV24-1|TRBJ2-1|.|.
CATSVGSGAPKFF
.
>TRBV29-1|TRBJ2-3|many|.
CSVERYRSTDTQYF
TGCAGCGTTGAAAGGTATCGGAGCACAGATACGCAGTATTTT
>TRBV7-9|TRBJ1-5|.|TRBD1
CASSGQDYNQPQHF
TGTGCCAGCAGCGGACAGGACTACAATCAGCCCCAGCATTTT
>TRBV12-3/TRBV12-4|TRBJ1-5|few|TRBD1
CASSLGGGQGRNQPQHF
TGTGCCAGCAGTTTAGGTGGGGGACAGGGTCGGAATCAGCCCCAGCATTTT
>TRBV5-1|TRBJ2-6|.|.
CASRPGVGANVLTF
TGCGCCAGCAGGCCAGGGGTTGGGGCCAACGTCCTGACTTTC
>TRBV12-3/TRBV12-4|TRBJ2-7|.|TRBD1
CASSLFPPGQGDEQYF
TGTGCCAGCAGTTTATTTCCCCCGGGACAGGGCGACGAGCAGTACTTC
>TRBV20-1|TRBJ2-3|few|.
CSARDSAYTDTQYF
TGCAGTGCTAGAGATTCAGCCTACACAGATACGCAGTATTTT
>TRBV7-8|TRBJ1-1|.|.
CASSLASGGMNTEAFF
TGTGCCAGCAGCTTAGCGTCGGGGGGGATGAACACTGAAGCTTTCTTT
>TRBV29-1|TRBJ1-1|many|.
CSVHPLQANTEAFF
TGCAGCGTACATCCTTTACAGGCGAACACTGAAGCTTTCTTT